The 9 T cell receptor beta chains listed next were all sequenced from one sample in a study of regulatory T cells in long-lasting Graves disease. Both iRepertoire HTBI primers and Arm-PCR of CDR3 regions were used to build the TCR beta libraries. TCRdb re-derived calls from the multiplex PCR reads in MiXCR, one entry per CDR3 protein. The sample lists roughly 500,000 distinct CDR3 sequences; roughly 22% were seen once. Time point reported: persistent/refractory GD, antithyroid drugs over 5 years with positive TRAb. Making the TCR library involved RNA that had been extracted from PBMCs. Sequenced here: peripheral blood mononuclear cells (PBMCs), sampled when the disease was refractory, from a patient treated with antithyroid drugs. All receptors come from a female donor with Graves disease.

In regard to this clonotype: A read error may be the cause here, since a much bigger clone is one base away. V is TRBV19 and J is TRBJ2-5; D possibly corresponds to TRBD1 (6 bases). The CDR3 is made up of 11 amino acids. Trimming removed 4 bases at V and 9 bases at J, with 9 bases between. CDR1 and CDR2 (germline): LNHDA, SQIVND (reference sequence). CDR3 protein: CASSTNRAQYF. The CDR3 coding sequence is TGTGCCAGTAGTACCAACAGGGCCCAGTACTTC.

The chain carries TRBV7-2 and TRBJ2-1; D is unresolved. The V and J ends lost 1 base and 4 bases respectively, with 11 bases between them. Germline V CDR1 and CDR2: SGHTA, FQGNSA. CDR3 length equals 15 residues. The CDR3 sequence: CASSLGLTSYNEQFF. CDR3 coding DNA: TGTGCCAGCAGCTTAGGGCTGACCTCATACAATGAGCAGTTCTTC.

This clonotype was seen a handful of times. The gene calls are TRBV7-3 and TRBJ2-2; 9 bases align to TRBD2. This CDR3 spans 16 amino acids. J gave up 8 bases and V 2 bases, and 9 bases lay outside the gene matches. The germline V gene encodes CDR1 SGHTA and CDR2 FQGTGA. CDR3 residues: CASSLPSLSGRGELFF. CDR3 sequence (DNA): TGTGCCAGCAGCTTACCGTCATTAAGCGGGAGGGGGGAGCTGTTTTTT. Based on the CDR3 plus reference TRBV7-3 and TRBJ2-2, the full variable domain is GAGVSQTPSNKVTEKGKYVELRCDPISGHTALYWYRQSLGQGPEFLIYFQGTGAADDSGLPNDRFFAVRPEGSVSTLKIQRTERGDSAVYLCASSLPSLSGRGELFFGEGSRLTVL.

Remarks on this clonotype: One base away lies a much larger clone, so this may be a sequencing read error. The gene calls are TRBV12-3 or TRBV12-4 and TRBJ2-5; D is ambiguous. This CDR3 comprises 12 residues. V shed 5 bases and J shed 5 bases, with 9 bases lying between them. In nucleotides, the CDR3 is TGTGCCAGCAGTACCCTATCGGAGACCCAGTACTTC. As protein: CASSTLSETQYF.

The sample holds many counts of this clonotype. The V call is TRBV12-3 or TRBV12-4, the J call TRBJ2-2; D might be TRBD1 (5 bases). CDR3 length: 17 residues. Between the trimmed V and J ends, which lost 4 bases and 0 bases, there was a span of 15 bases. The CDR3 DNA reads TGTGCCAGCAGTTCCCATGACAGTCCAACGAACACCGGGGAGCTGTTTTTT. Protein product: CASSSHDSPTNTGELFF.

This clonotype has ten or more counts. The CDR3 region has the DNA TGTGCCAGCGGCCTCCGGGACGGCTATGGCTACACCTTC. The encoded protein is CASGLRDGYGYTF. This chain links TRBV6-2 or TRBV6-3 with TRBJ1-2; D might be TRBD1 (5 bases). This CDR3 has 13 amino acids. With 8 bases removed from V and 4 bases from J, the gap between germline ends came to 14 bases. Germline V gene sequence: CDR1 MNHEY, CDR2 SVGEGT.

This clonotype was found many times. This chain's CDR3 is CSVAGFGPGVETQYF. CDR3 DNA: TGCAGCGTCGCCGGTTTTGGACCGGGGGTGGAGACCCAGTACTTC. This chain joins TRBV29-1 and TRBJ2-5, with D possibly matching TRBD2 (6 bases). CDR3 length: 15 amino acids. Looked up from germline, CDR1 is SQVTM and CDR2 is ANQGSEA. V lost 6 bases and J lost 5, with 22 bases in between.

In this sample, this clonotype turned up a few times. This sequence joins TRBV6-1 and TRBJ2-1; possibly TRBD1 or TRBD2 for D (5 bases each). The CDR3 is 14 amino acids. The ends were cut back, 6 bases at V and 0 bases at J, with 9 bases in the middle. Per the germline V gene, CDR1 is MNHNS and CDR2 is SASEGT. The CDR3 region has the DNA TGTGCCAGCAGCACCGGGGCCTCCTACAATGAGCAGTTCTTC. This translates into CASSTGASYNEQFF.

The sample holds a few counts of this clonotype. The chain is built from TRBV15 and TRBJ2-4; 9 bases align to TRBD2. Trimming removed 5 bases from V and 2 bases from J; junction bases left unmatched: 13. Germline CDR1 is LNHNV and CDR2 is YYDKDF (reference sequence). The CDR3 extends over 18 amino acids. CDR3 sequence: CATSGDIVASGTKNIQYF. CDR3 nucleotides: TGTGCCACCAGCGGGGATATCGTCGCTAGCGGGACCAAAAACATTCAGTACTTC.